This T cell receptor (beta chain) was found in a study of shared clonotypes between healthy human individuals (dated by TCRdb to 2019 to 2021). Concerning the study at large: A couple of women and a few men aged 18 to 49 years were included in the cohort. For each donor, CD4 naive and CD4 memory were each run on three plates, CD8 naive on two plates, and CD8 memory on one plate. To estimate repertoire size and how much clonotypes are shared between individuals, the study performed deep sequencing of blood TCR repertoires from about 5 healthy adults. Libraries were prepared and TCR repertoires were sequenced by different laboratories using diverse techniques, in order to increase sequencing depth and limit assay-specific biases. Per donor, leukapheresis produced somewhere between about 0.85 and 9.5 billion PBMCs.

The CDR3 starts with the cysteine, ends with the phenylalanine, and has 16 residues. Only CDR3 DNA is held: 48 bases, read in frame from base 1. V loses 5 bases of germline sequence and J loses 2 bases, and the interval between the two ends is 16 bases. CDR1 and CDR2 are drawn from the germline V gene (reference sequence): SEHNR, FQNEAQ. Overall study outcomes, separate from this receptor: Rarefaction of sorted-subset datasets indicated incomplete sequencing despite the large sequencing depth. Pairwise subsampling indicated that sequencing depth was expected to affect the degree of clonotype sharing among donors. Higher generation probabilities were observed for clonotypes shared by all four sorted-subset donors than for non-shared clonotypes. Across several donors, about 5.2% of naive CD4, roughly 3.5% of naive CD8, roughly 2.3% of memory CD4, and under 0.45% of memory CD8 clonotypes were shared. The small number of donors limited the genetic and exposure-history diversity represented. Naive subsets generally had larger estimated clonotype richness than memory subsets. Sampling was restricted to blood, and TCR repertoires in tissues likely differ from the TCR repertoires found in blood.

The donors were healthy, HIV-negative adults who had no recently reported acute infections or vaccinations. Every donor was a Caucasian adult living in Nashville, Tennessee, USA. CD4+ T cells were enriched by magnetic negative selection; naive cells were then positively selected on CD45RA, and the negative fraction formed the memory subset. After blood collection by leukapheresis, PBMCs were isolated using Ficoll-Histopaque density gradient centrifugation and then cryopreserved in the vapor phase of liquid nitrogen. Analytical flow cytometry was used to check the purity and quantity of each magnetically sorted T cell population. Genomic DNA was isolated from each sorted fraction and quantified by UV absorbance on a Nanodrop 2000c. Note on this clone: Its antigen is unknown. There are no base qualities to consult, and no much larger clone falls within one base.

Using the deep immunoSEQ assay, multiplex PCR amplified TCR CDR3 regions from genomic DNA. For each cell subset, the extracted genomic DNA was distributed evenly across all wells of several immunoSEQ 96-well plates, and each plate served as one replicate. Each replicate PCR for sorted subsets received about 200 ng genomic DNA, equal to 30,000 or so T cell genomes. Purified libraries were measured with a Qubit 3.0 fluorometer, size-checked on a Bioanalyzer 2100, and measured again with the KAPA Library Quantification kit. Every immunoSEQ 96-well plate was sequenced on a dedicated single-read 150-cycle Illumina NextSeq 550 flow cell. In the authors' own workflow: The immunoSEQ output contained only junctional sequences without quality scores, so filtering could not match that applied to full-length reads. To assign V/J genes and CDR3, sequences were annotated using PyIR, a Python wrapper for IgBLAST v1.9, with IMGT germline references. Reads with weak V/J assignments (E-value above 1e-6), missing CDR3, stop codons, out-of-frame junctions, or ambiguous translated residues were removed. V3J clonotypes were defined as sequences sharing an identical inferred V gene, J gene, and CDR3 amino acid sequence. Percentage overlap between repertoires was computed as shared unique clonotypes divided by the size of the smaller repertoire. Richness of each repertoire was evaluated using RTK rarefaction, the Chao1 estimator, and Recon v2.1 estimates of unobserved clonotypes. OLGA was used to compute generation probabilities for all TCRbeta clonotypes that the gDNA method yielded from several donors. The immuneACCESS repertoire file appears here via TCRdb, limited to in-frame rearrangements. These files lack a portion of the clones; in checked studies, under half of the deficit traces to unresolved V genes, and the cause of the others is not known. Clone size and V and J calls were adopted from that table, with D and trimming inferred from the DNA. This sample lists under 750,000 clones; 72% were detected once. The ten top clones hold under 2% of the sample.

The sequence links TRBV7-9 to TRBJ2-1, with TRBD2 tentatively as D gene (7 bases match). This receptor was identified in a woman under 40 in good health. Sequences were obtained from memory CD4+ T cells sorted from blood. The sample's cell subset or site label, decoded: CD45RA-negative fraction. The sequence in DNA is TGTGCCAGCAGCCCAAGGGGGGGTAGCACCTACAATGAGCAGTTCTTC. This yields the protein CASSPRGGSTYNEQFF.